The present entry profiles one T cell receptor (beta chain) with its context. Its target is unknown. This sample stems from a study of read filtering for tumor transcriptome and immune sequencing. In the study overall: Patients were approximately 17 male and around 15 female, mean age roughly 70 years, range 47 to 80. Transcriptome libraries were built from DNase-treated RNA. Study findings and constraints: Around 84% of IR-seq clonotypes had one read, totaling around 4% of reads; RNA-seq: 74.6% and 44.6%.

Every patient had bone marrow sampled while the disease was active. The library was built from around 0.4 ug RNA with molecular barcoded adaptors for alpha/delta and beta/gamma chains. Each CDR3 protein is one row after TCRdb ran MiXCR on the reads. Of 75,000 to 95,000 distinct CDR3 sequences in the sample, about 12% were seen once. What was sequenced was a population of CD138-negative cells sorted from bone marrow. The sequence derives from a donor aged 40 or older with multiple myeloma.

CDR3 sequence (DNA): TGTGCCAGTAGTATAGACGGGACTAGCGTCTACGAGCAGTACTTC. This codes for CASSIDGTSVYEQYF. The J gene is TRBJ2-7, the V gene TRBV19; 10 bases are a match to TRBD2. The CDR3 has 15 amino acids. Trimming at V came to 0 bases and at J to 3 bases, leaving 2 bases not matched to a gene. Germline V gene lookup returns CDR1 LNHDA and CDR2 SQIVND (reference sequence).